This T cell receptor beta chain was obtained from a study of blood T cell repertoires in COVID-19. Trimming stripped 2 bases from V and 2 bases from J, with 13 bases between. This CDR3 has 16 residues. The V gene's germline CDR1 is MNHNS and CDR2 SASEGT. Generated by immunoSEQ multiplex PCR, the TCRdb table keeps only in-frame clones and is missing some. Of roughly 70,000 clones in the sample, 91% are singletons; the top ten hold 4.8%. V usage is TRBV6-1 and J usage is TRBJ1-3; possibly TRBD1 for D (5 bases). This receptor was identified in a woman aged 55-75 years with active COVID-19. Sample: peripheral blood. The CDR3 region has the DNA TGTGCCAGCAGTGAAAGGGGTTCTCGGGCTGGAAACACCATATATTTT. It specifies CASSERGSRAGNTIYF.